The entry that follows covers one T cell receptor (beta chain) sequence. The antigen is unknown. The data are from a study of cytotoxic CD8 clonotypes in ibrutinib-treated CLL. For the study at large: Response samples were drawn at a median of around 12 months of treatment, range 6 to 36. When averaged across all of the samples, the counts came to 255,043 productive templates and 90,000 to 95,000 productive rearrangements.

Here immunoSEQ multiplex PCR was the method, and the copy in TCRdb shows in-frame clones only, minus some. Of several thousand clones listed, around 60% are singletons. Overall study results and limits: Clonality was elevated at ibrutinib response and had returned toward baseline at progression.

The CDR3 runs to 14 residues. Between the trimmed V and J ends, which lost 6 bases and 4 bases, there was a span of 15 bases. The germline V gene encodes CDR1 SNHLY and CDR2 FYNNEI. The J gene is TRBJ1-2, the V gene TRBV2; D is ambiguous. The TCR was taken from a human donor with chronic lymphocytic leukemia. The sequenced sample was PBMCs, obtained before ibrutinib treatment. CDR3 DNA: TGTGCCAGCAGGAGATCCGGGCTCCTCTATGGCTACACCTTC. Translating gives CASRRSGLLYGYTF.